A selection of T cell receptor beta chains follows, all from one sample in a study of cytomegalovirus exposure and HLA in healthy donors. Produced via immunoSEQ multiplex PCR; TCRdb's table is partial and in-frame only. Seen here are under 200,000 clones, roughly four fifths observed once, and the top ten hold around a tenth. The sequenced sample was PBMCs. Receptor source: a man aged 50 or older in good health and CMV-seropositive. Each CDR3 is given with its conserved first and last residue. The D gene is left open where the match is weak. For some rows the clone size is stated as once, few or many, or as a class when expanded; others skip it.

DNA: TGTGCCAGCAGCTCAGGACTAGCGGGGGGGCGTGAGCAGTTCTTC
CDR3: CASSSGLAGGREQFF
V: TRBV7-2
D: TRBD2
J: TRBJ2-1
size: few

DNA: TGCGCCAGCAGCCTGGAGGGACACAGGATATCAGATACGCAGTATTTT
CDR3: CASSLEGHRISDTQYF
V: TRBV5-1
D: -
J: TRBJ2-3
size: -

DNA: TGTGCCAGCAGCTTCTTGACAGCAGGGCCTTTTGGCTACACCTTC
CDR3: CASSFLTAGPFGYTF
V: TRBV7-3
D: -
J: TRBJ1-2
size: -

DNA: TGTGCCAGCAGCATACGGATGCCGGGACAGGGTGGCAATCAGCCCCAGCATTTT
CDR3: CASSIRMPGQGGNQPQHF
V: TRBV7-2
D: TRBD1
J: TRBJ1-5
size: once

DNA: TGTGCCATAGCGGGGGGTGGGCAAGAGACCCAGTACTTC
CDR3: CAIAGGGQETQYF
V: TRBV28
D: TRBD2
J: TRBJ2-5
size: once

DNA: TGTGCCACCGGGCGGGGGCTCGATACCGGGGAGCTGTTTTTT
CDR3: CATGRGLDTGELFF
V: TRBV10-3
D: -
J: TRBJ2-2
size: once

DNA: TGTGCCAGCAGCTTAGACCCAGGGACTAGCAGATACAATGAGCAGTTCTTC
CDR3: CASSLDPGTSRYNEQFF
V: TRBV7-2
D: TRBD2
J: TRBJ2-1
size: once

DNA: TGTGCCAGCAGTCGGACAGCTTCTAACTATGGCTACACCTTC
CDR3: CASSRTASNYGYTF
V: TRBV6-5
D: -
J: TRBJ1-2
size: -

DNA: TGTGCCAGCAGCGTCGGACAGGGGAGCGAGCAGTACTTC
CDR3: CASSVGQGSEQYF
V: TRBV9
D: TRBD1
J: TRBJ2-7
size: -

DNA: TGTGCCAGCAGTGCCAGCGGGGGGGCTTTCAGCGAGCAGTTCTTC
CDR3: CASSASGGAFSEQFF
V: TRBV9
D: TRBD2
J: TRBJ2-1
size: -

DNA: TGTGCCAGCACCATGGAGGGACAGTTGAACACTGAAGCTTTCTTT
CDR3: CASTMEGQLNTEAFF
V: TRBV7-2
D: TRBD1
J: TRBJ1-1
size: -

DNA: TGTGCCAGCAGCCCCTTGGTCGGGGATCGAGCTTTCTTT
CDR3: CASSPLVGDRAFF
V: TRBV28
D: -
J: TRBJ1-1
size: -

DNA: TGTGCCAGCTCACGGGCGGGGAAGTATGAAGCTTTCTTT
CDR3: CASSRAGKYEAFF
V: TRBV18
D: -
J: TRBJ1-1
size: -

DNA: TGTGCCAGCAGCTTAGACTACCTTAGCACAGATACGCAGTATTTT
CDR3: CASSLDYLSTDTQYF
V: TRBV7-2
D: -
J: TRBJ2-3
size: -

DNA: TGTGCCAGCAGTTACCAACCCCGGGGCTATGGCTACACCTTC
CDR3: CASSYQPRGYGYTF
V: TRBV6-5
D: -
J: TRBJ1-2
size: -

DNA: TGCGCCAGCAGCTCCGGACAGGGAGATGAAAAACTGTTTTTT
CDR3: CASSSGQGDEKLFF
V: TRBV5-1
D: TRBD1
J: TRBJ1-4
size: -

DNA: TGTGCCAGCAGTTACTCTTCACAGGCCCTATATGGCTACACCTTC
CDR3: CASSYSSQALYGYTF
V: TRBV6-5
D: -
J: TRBJ1-2
size: -

DNA: TGTGCCAGCAGCAAATTACGGCGCGGGAGGCCAGATACGCAGTATTTT
CDR3: CASSKLRRGRPDTQYF
V: TRBV21-1
D: -
J: TRBJ2-3
size: -

DNA: TGTGCCAGCAGCTTAAGGACAGGGGACTATGGCTACACCTTC
CDR3: CASSLRTGDYGYTF
V: TRBV2
D: TRBD1
J: TRBJ1-2
size: once

DNA: TGTGCCAGCAGCGCCACCGGGACTAGCGGAAACAATGAGCAGTTCTTC
CDR3: CASSATGTSGNNEQFF
V: TRBV13
D: TRBD2
J: TRBJ2-1
size: few

DNA: TGCGCCAGCAGCTTGAATACAGGGAACACCGGGGAGCTGTTTTTT
CDR3: CASSLNTGNTGELFF
V: TRBV5-1
D: -
J: TRBJ2-2
size: -

DNA: TGTGCCAGCAGCTTAGAAGAGGATTCACCCCTCCACTTT
CDR3: CASSLEEDSPLHF
V: TRBV7-8
D: -
J: TRBJ1-6
size: -

DNA: TGTGCCAGCTCACCAGGTCCGGGGGAGTGGGGAAACAGTCAGTACTTC
CDR3: CASSPGPGEWGNSQYF
V: TRBV18
D: -
J: TRBJ2-4
size: once

DNA: TGTGCCAGCAGCTGGTCCGGGGGGGCGAACACCGGGGAGCTGTTTTTT
CDR3: CASSWSGGANTGELFF
V: TRBV7-2
D: TRBD2
J: TRBJ2-2
size: -

DNA: TGTGCCAGCAGCTTGATGGGGCTCCACGAGCAGTACTTC
CDR3: CASSLMGLHEQYF
V: TRBV7-2
D: -
J: TRBJ2-7
size: -

DNA: TGTGCCAGCAGCGTATGGGGCAGTGAAGCAGATACGCAGTATTTT
CDR3: CASSVWGSEADTQYF
V: TRBV9
D: -
J: TRBJ2-3
size: -

DNA: TGTGCCATCAGTGAGGGACAGCCGTACGAGCAGTACTTC
CDR3: CAISEGQPYEQYF
V: TRBV10-3
D: -
J: TRBJ2-7
size: -

DNA: TGTGCCAGCAGCTTATGGCCCACTAGGCTTTACAATGAGCAGTTCTTC
CDR3: CASSLWPTRLYNEQFF
V: TRBV7-2
D: -
J: TRBJ2-1
size: -

DNA: TGTGCCAGCAGTGCCAATTGGGGACAGGGGAGCTCCTACGAGCAGTACTTC
CDR3: CASSANWGQGSSYEQYF
V: TRBV2
D: TRBD1
J: TRBJ2-7
size: -

DNA: TGTGCCAGCTCACCACCGATGGGACTAATCACTGAAGCTTTCTTT
CDR3: CASSPPMGLITEAFF
V: TRBV18
D: -
J: TRBJ1-1
size: -

DNA: TGTGCCAGCAGTTACTCACAGGGCTTGGCCTACGAGCAGTACTTC
CDR3: CASSYSQGLAYEQYF
V: TRBV6-5
D: -
J: TRBJ2-7
size: once

DNA: TGTGCCAGCAGCCGCTTGGGACTAGCGGGAGGGCCGGGCACCGGGGAGCTGTTTTTT
CDR3: CASSRLGLAGGPGTGELFF
V: TRBV5-4
D: TRBD2
J: TRBJ2-2
size: -

DNA: TGTGCCAGCAGCTCGACAGGGTCTCGGTCTTTC
CDR3: CASSSTGSRSF
V: TRBV5-6
D: TRBD1
J: TRBJ2-6
size: -

DNA: TGTGCCAGCACCACAGGGGCGGGCTATGGCTACACCTTC
CDR3: CASTTGAGYGYTF
V: TRBV28
D: TRBD1
J: TRBJ1-2
size: -

DNA: TGTGCCAGTAGGGGAGATACGCAGTATTTT
CDR3: CASRGDTQYF
V: TRBV5-6
D: -
J: TRBJ2-3
size: -

DNA: TGTGCCAGCAGCACGACAGGGCTCGAGCAGTACTTC
CDR3: CASSTTGLEQYF
V: TRBV7-9
D: TRBD1
J: TRBJ2-7
size: -

DNA: TGCAGCGGAGCGGGGGGGCTCAGAGATACGCAGTATTTT
CDR3: CSGAGGLRDTQYF
V: TRBV29-1
D: TRBD2
J: TRBJ2-3
size: few

DNA: TGCAGCGTTCTCTCTGGGGCCAACGTCCTGACTTTC
CDR3: CSVLSGANVLTF
V: TRBV29-1
D: -
J: TRBJ2-6
size: -

DNA: TGTGCCAGCAGCTCAACACAGGGGGTTGACTATGGCTACACCTTC
CDR3: CASSSTQGVDYGYTF
V: TRBV7-6
D: TRBD1
J: TRBJ1-2
size: -

DNA: TGTGCCAGCAGTGGAGGAGCTAACTATGGCTACACCTTC
CDR3: CASSGGANYGYTF
V: TRBV6-1
D: -
J: TRBJ1-2
size: -

DNA: TGTGCCAGCAGCGTGGACGGTAATGAAAAACTGTTTTTT
CDR3: CASSVDGNEKLFF
V: TRBV5-4
D: -
J: TRBJ1-4
size: -

DNA: TGTGCCACCAGCGGCGGGGGGGGCGGGGGGGCCCAAGAGACCCAGTACTTC
CDR3: CATSGGGGGGAQETQYF
V: TRBV15
D: TRBD2
J: TRBJ2-5
size: -

DNA: TGTGCCAGCAGTCCGACACCCAGCTCCTACGAGCTGTACTTC
CDR3: CASSPTPSSYELYF
V: TRBV7-9
D: -
J: TRBJ2-7
size: -

DNA: TGCGCCAGCAGCTTGGAGTCTAGCGGACACTACGAGCAGTACTTC
CDR3: CASSLESSGHYEQYF
V: TRBV5-1
D: TRBD2
J: TRBJ2-7
size: -

DNA: TGTGCCAGCAGTCGCTATTCGGGGAACACTGAAGCTTTCTTT
CDR3: CASSRYSGNTEAFF
V: TRBV6-6
D: -
J: TRBJ1-1
size: -

DNA: TGTGCCAGCAGTTTTAGCGGGAGGGGCACAGATACGCAGTATTTT
CDR3: CASSFSGRGTDTQYF
V: TRBV28
D: TRBD2
J: TRBJ2-3
size: few

DNA: TGTGCCAGCAGCGTGGGGACAGAGAACTATGGCTACACCTTC
CDR3: CASSVGTENYGYTF
V: TRBV9
D: TRBD1
J: TRBJ1-2
size: -

DNA: TGTGCCAGAGATTGCGATGAAGCTTTCTTT
CDR3: CARDCDEAFF
V: TRBV19
D: -
J: TRBJ1-1
size: -

DNA: TGTGCCAGCAGCTTGCGCGCGAAGGGGGCAGGGGAAAAACTGTTTTTT
CDR3: CASSLRAKGAGEKLFF
V: TRBV5-4
D: TRBD1
J: TRBJ1-4
size: -

DNA: TGTGCCAGCAGTCCCCCGGGTAGGCATAGGACCGGGGAGCTGTTTTTT
CDR3: CASSPPGRHRTGELFF
V: TRBV5-4
D: -
J: TRBJ2-2
size: -

DNA: TGTGCCAGCAGTCGCAAAGGAGTGTTTCGGAATTTT
CDR3: CASSRKGVFRNF
V: TRBV6-1
D: -
J: TRBJ2-3
size: -

DNA: TGTGCCAGCAGCTTAGGGAGGGGTGCGGGGGAGACCCAGTACTTC
CDR3: CASSLGRGAGETQYF
V: TRBV7-3
D: TRBD2
J: TRBJ2-5
size: -

DNA: TGTGCCAGCAGTAGCACCGGGTACCTCACAGATACGCAGTATTTT
CDR3: CASSSTGYLTDTQYF
V: TRBV6-1
D: -
J: TRBJ2-3
size: -

DNA: TGTGCCAGCAGTGCCGCGGGGGTGGCCAAAAACATTCAGTACTTC
CDR3: CASSAAGVAKNIQYF
V: TRBV2
D: TRBD2
J: TRBJ2-4
size: -

DNA: TGTGCCATCAGTGACGTGGGGGGACGGATAGATACGCAGTATTTT
CDR3: CAISDVGGRIDTQYF
V: TRBV10-3
D: -
J: TRBJ2-3
size: -

DNA: TGTGCCATCAGTACCTCGACAGGGGAGTCCTACAATGAGCAGTTCTTC
CDR3: CAISTSTGESYNEQFF
V: TRBV10-3
D: TRBD1
J: TRBJ2-1
size: -

DNA: TGCGCCAGCAGCTTGGCGGGGGGCATAGGTGAAAAACTGTTTTTT
CDR3: CASSLAGGIGEKLFF
V: TRBV5-1
D: -
J: TRBJ1-4
size: once

DNA: TGTGCCATCAGGACAGGGGTGAACACTGAAGCTTTCTTT
CDR3: CAIRTGVNTEAFF
V: TRBV10-3
D: TRBD1
J: TRBJ1-1
size: -

DNA: TGTGCCAGCAGCTTTGGACTAGCGGGGGGCCTGAACACCGGGGAGCTGTTTTTT
CDR3: CASSFGLAGGLNTGELFF
V: TRBV5-4
D: TRBD2
J: TRBJ2-2
size: few

DNA: TGTGCCAGCAGTTTATTGGGGGGATTCTATGGCTACACCTTC
CDR3: CASSLLGGFYGYTF
V: TRBV27
D: -
J: TRBJ1-2
size: -